These T cell receptor beta chains were read from a single sample in a study of CD8 T cells in ankylosing spondylitis. TCRdb analysed the 5' RACE reads with MiXCR anew, one entry per CDR3 protein. This table has hundreds of thousands of distinct CDR3 sequences, 12% appearing once. Sample: blood, either unsorted or a sorted T cell fraction (not recorded which). The receptor source for this set is a male donor with ankylosing spondylitis. Each CDR3 is given with its conserved first and last residue. D genes are given only for firm matches. Expanded clones are given a class, and other clones once, few, many or no size at all.

d_gene	v_gene	j_gene	abundance	CDR3aa	CDR3nt
TRBD1	TRBV20-1	TRBJ1-1	many	CSAAGTGSEAFF	TGCAGTGCAGCCGGGACAGGGTCCGAAGCTTTCTTT
.	TRBV7-9	TRBJ1-1	few	CASSLAIDPRGSEAFF	TGTGCCAGCAGCTTAGCTATTGACCCCCGGGGGTCTGAAGCTTTCTTT
TRBD2	TRBV4-2	TRBJ2-3	.	CASSQWTSGIDTQYF	TGTGCCAGCAGCCAATGGACTAGCGGGATAGATACGCAGTATTTT
.	TRBV20-1	TRBJ1-3	few	CSAHQGSTGNTIYF	TGCAGTGCACACCAGGGATCAACTGGAAACACCATATATTTT
.	TRBV9	TRBJ1-3	few	CASSVVGSTGNTTYF	TGTGCCAGCAGCGTAGTCGGTTCAACTGGAAACACCACATATTTT
.	TRBV5-1	TRBJ2-5	.	CASSLGAMTQETQYF	TGCGCCAGCAGCTTGGGGGCTATGACACAAGAGACCCAGTACTTC
TRBD2	TRBV20-1	TRBJ2-7	.	CSATGTSGSTEQYF	TGCAGTGCTACAGGGACTAGCGGGAGTACCGAGCAGTACTTC
TRBD1	TRBV25-1	TRBJ1-5	.	CASSGRDRGSWEPQHF	TGTGCCAGCAGTGGCCGGGACAGGGGCTCCTGGGAGCCCCAGCATTTT
.	TRBV5-6	TRBJ2-7	many	CASSSTNSHEQYF	TGTGCCAGCAGTTCGACCAACTCGCACGAGCAGTACTTC
.	TRBV5-1	TRBJ2-7	.	CASSLGTGPEYEQYF	TGCGCCAGCAGCTTGGGGACGGGGCCAGAATACGAGCAGTACTTC
TRBD1	TRBV28	TRBJ1-4	.	CASSFPAGGDEKLFF	TGTGCCAGCAGTTTCCCGGCAGGGGGGGATGAAAAACTGTTTTTT
TRBD2	TRBV20-1	TRBJ2-1	.	CSARVLGLAGVVPSYNEQFF	TGCAGTGCTAGAGTGTTAGGACTAGCGGGAGTGGTCCCCTCCTACAATGAGCAGTTCTTC
TRBD2	TRBV6-5	TRBJ2-1	.	CASSSPDPGLAIDGQFF	TGTGCCAGCAGTTCCCCAGACCCTGGACTAGCTATCGACGGGCAGTTCTTC
TRBD2	TRBV10-3	TRBJ2-1	few	CAISIQRGYEQFF	TGTGCCATCAGTATACAGCGGGGCTATGAGCAGTTCTTC
TRBD1	TRBV7-2	TRBJ2-7	many	CASSIQRDRGSEQYF	TGTGCCAGCAGCATCCAGAGGGACAGGGGGAGCGAGCAGTACTTC
.	TRBV20-1	TRBJ2-5	.	CSAKDRLETQYF	TGCAGTGCTAAAGACAGGTTGGAGACCCAGTACTTC
.	TRBV11-2	TRBJ2-2	few	CASSLEYLGPRTGELFF	TGTGCCAGCAGCTTAGAATACCTCGGACCTCGCACCGGGGAGCTGTTTTTT